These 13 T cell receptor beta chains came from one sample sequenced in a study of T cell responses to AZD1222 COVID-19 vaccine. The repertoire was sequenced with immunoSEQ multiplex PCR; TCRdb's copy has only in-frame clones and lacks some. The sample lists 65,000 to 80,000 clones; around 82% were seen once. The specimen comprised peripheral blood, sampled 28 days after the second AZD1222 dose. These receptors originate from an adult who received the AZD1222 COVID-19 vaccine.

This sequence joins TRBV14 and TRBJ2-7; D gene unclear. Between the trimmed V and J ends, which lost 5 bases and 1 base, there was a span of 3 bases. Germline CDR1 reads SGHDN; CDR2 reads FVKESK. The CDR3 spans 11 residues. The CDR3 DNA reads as TGTGCCAGCAGCGCGTCCTACGAGCAGTACTTC. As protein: CASSASYEQYF.

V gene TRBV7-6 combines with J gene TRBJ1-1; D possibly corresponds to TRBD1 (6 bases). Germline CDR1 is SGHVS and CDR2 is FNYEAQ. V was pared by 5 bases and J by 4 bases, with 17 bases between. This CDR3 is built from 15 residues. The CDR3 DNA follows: TGTGCCAGCAGCCCCTTGGGGGCCCTCAGCACTGAAGCTTTCTTT. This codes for CASSPLGALSTEAFF.

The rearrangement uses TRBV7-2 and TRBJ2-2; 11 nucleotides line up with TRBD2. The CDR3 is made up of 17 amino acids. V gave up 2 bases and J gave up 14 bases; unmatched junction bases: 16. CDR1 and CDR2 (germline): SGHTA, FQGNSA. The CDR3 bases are TGTGCCAGCAGCTTATTCCTTGGGGCTAGCGGGAGGCCGGACCTGTTTTTT. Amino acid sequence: CASSLFLGASGRPDLFF.

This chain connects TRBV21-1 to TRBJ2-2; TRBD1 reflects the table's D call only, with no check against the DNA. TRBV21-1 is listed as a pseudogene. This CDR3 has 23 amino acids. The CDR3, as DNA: TGTGCCAGCAGCAATCTATACTACGGGACAGTACCAAAGATCCCCCCGAACACCGGGGAGCTGTTTTTT. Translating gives CASSNLYYGTVPKIPPNTGELFF.

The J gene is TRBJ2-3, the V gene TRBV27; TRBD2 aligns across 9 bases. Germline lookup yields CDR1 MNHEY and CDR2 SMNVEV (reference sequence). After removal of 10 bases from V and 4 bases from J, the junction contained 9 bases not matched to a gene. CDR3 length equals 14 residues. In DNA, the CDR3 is TGTGCCACCCATGGAAGCGGGAGGCCAGATACGCAGTATTTT. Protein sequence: CATHGSGRPDTQYF.

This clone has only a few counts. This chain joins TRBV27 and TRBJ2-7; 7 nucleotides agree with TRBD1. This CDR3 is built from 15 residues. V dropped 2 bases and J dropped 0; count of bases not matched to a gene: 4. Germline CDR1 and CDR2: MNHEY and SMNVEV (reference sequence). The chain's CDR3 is CASSLPDRVSYEQYF. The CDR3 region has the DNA TGTGCCAGCAGTTTACCTGACAGGGTCTCCTACGAGCAGTACTTC.

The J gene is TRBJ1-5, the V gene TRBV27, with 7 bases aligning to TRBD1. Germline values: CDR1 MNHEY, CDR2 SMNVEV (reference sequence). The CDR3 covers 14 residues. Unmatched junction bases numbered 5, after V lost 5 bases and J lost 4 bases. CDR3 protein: CASSPLGQNQPQHF. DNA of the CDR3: TGTGCCAGCAGTCCGCTGGGACAGAATCAGCCCCAGCATTTT.

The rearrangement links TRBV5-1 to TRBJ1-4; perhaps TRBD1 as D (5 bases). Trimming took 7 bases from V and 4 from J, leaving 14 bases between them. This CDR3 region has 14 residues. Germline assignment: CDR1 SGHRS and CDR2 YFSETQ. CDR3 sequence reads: CASPVSGVNEKLFF. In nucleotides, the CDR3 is TGCGCCAGCCCCGTATCGGGGGTTAATGAAAAACTGTTTTTT.

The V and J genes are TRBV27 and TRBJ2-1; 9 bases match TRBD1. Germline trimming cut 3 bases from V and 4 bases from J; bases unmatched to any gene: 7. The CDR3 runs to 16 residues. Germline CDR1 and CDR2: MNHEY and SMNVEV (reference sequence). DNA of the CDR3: TGTGCCAGCAGTTTGGCGGGGACAGGGCCTTACAATGAGCAGTTCTTC. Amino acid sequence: CASSLAGTGPYNEQFF.

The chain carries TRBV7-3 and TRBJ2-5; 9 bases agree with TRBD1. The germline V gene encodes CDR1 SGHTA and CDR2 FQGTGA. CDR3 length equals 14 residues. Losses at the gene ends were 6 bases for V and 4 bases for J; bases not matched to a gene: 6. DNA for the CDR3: TGTGCCAGCAGGACACAGGGGGCCGGAGAGACCCAGTACTTC. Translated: CASRTQGAGETQYF. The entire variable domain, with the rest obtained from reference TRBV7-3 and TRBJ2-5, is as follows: GAGVSQTPSNKVTEKGKYVELRCDPISGHTALYWYRQSLGQGPEFLIYFQGTGAADDSGLPNDRFFAVRPEGSVSTLKIQRTERGDSAVYLCASRTQGAGETQYFGPGTRLLVL.

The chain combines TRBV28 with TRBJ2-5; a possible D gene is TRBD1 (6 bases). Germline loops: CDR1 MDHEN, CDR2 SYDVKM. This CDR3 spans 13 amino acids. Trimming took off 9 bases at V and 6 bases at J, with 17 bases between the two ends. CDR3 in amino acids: CASNRVGLKTQYF. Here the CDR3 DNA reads TGTGCCAGTAACAGGGTAGGGTTGAAGACCCAGTACTTC.

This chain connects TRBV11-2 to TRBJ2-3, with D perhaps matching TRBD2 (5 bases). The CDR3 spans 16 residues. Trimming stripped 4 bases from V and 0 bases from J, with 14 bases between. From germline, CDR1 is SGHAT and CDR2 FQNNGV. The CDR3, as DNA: TGTGCCAGCAGCTCTCTGGACTCACCTAGCACAGATACGCAGTATTTT. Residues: CASSSLDSPSTDTQYF.

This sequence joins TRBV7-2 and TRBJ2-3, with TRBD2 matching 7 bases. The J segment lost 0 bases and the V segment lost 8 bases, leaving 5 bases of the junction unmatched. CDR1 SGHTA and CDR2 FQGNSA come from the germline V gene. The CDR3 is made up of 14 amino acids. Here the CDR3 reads CASGLSGSTDTQYF. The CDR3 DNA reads TGTGCCAGCGGGCTTAGCGGGAGCACAGATACGCAGTATTTT.